A selection of T cell receptor beta chains follows, all from one sample in a study of T cell repertoires in cytomegalovirus infection. These TCRs' antigens remain unknown. TCRdb called the reads again in MiXCR, with one record for every CDR3 protein. The data hold some 500,000 distinct CDR3 sequences, with 25% to 35% observed a single time. The material was cultured PBMCs, obtained from culture after CMV antigen stimulation. These receptors were collected from a human donor in good health (CMV status not recorded). Some clones in this sample may be carry-over from other donors' samples. Both conserved end residues are trimmed from each CDR3. Fields, in order: J gene, V gene, CDR3 protein.

J gene: TRBJ1-6; V gene: TRBV4-3; CDR3 protein: ASSRGARAPYNSPLH
J gene: TRBJ2-6; V gene: TRBV5-6; CDR3 protein: ASSPAPGRLNSGANVLT
J gene: TRBJ1-2; V gene: TRBV19; CDR3 protein: ASQRRVAEGYT
J gene: TRBJ1-5; V gene: TRBV3-1; CDR3 protein: ASSQETGPNNQPQH
J gene: TRBJ2-3; V gene: TRBV12-3/TRBV12-4; CDR3 protein: ATAGGRADTQY
J gene: TRBJ2-3; V gene: TRBV30; CDR3 protein: AWSTRRTDTQY
J gene: TRBJ2-5; V gene: TRBV11-2; CDR3 protein: ASSLDLLDGKKETQY
J gene: TRBJ2-1; V gene: TRBV4-2; CDR3 protein: ASSQSSGSIDEQF
J gene: TRBJ2-1; V gene: TRBV25-1; CDR3 protein: ASSGGLASNEQF
J gene: TRBJ2-2; V gene: TRBV4-1; CDR3 protein: ASSQEVGGRALNTGELF
J gene: TRBJ1-5; V gene: TRBV12-3/TRBV12-4; CDR3 protein: ASSQQGLQPQH
J gene: TRBJ2-3; V gene: TRBV4-1; CDR3 protein: ANSQVLAGVPTDTQY
J gene: TRBJ2-5; V gene: TRBV12-5; CDR3 protein: ASGMEEETQY
J gene: TRBJ2-6; V gene: TRBV15; CDR3 protein: ATSRDFRDGYSGANVLT
J gene: TRBJ2-6; V gene: TRBV5-4; CDR3 protein: ASSEGQGLPSGANVLT
J gene: TRBJ2-3; V gene: TRBV20-1; CDR3 protein: SAGPGQGPDTQY
J gene: TRBJ2-3; V gene: TRBV9; CDR3 protein: ASSPQSGTSGRGSDTQY
J gene: TRBJ1-2; V gene: TRBV4-2; CDR3 protein: ASSQELGRGPGYT
J gene: TRBJ2-5; V gene: TRBV2; CDR3 protein: ASSERTSGRLYQETQY
J gene: TRBJ1-1; V gene: TRBV3-1; CDR3 protein: ASSQGPGQGAAF
J gene: TRBJ2-1; V gene: TRBV28; CDR3 protein: ASSSPAGGPHNEQF
J gene: TRBJ1-5; V gene: TRBV5-1; CDR3 protein: ASSLSGTGLQPQH
J gene: TRBJ1-1; V gene: TRBV7-8; CDR3 protein: ASSLGNRQGGTEAF
J gene: TRBJ1-6; V gene: TRBV28; CDR3 protein: ASSLRGVGPH
J gene: TRBJ2-7; V gene: TRBV20-1; CDR3 protein: SARDISRSSYEQY
J gene: TRBJ2-3; V gene: TRBV7-2; CDR3 protein: ASIPGLSTDTQY
J gene: TRBJ2-3; V gene: TRBV7-3; CDR3 protein: ASSLGLAGDTDTQY
J gene: TRBJ2-6; V gene: TRBV24-1; CDR3 protein: ATSGSGTGLSGANVLT
J gene: TRBJ2-1; V gene: TRBV11-2; CDR3 protein: ASTLGGGGYEQF
J gene: TRBJ1-2; V gene: TRBV2; CDR3 protein: ATIQNWGNRGYT
J gene: TRBJ1-2; V gene: TRBV10-3; CDR3 protein: AISGSGLKNYGYT
J gene: TRBJ2-1; V gene: TRBV28; CDR3 protein: ASSYSSGIFYNEQF
J gene: TRBJ2-1; V gene: TRBV20-1; CDR3 protein: SAPEGMGRVNEQF